Shown below are 25 T cell receptor beta chains from a single sample sequenced in a study of T-cell memory formation after mild COVID-19. From the 5' RACE reads, TCRdb called clonotypes with MiXCR, one entry per CDR3 protein. Found here are about 320,000 distinct CDR3 sequences, around 15% of them singletons; the top ten hold 21%. Sequencing was carried out using PBMCs or a T cell subset sorted from them (not recorded which). The receptor set was obtained from a man between 18 and 29 years old who had mild COVID-19 (a few samples of this study predate the infection). Cell type and time point are not known.

This clonotype was counted a few times. The chain is built from TRBV29-1 and TRBJ1-2; D is uncertain. This CDR3 has 11 residues. V lost 4 bases to trimming and J lost 4 bases, with 7 bases between them. The germline V gene has CDR1 SQVTM and CDR2 ANQGSEA. The CDR3 DNA reads TGCAGCGTTGCCTACAGCTATGGCTACACCTTC. It is translated as CSVAYSYGYTF.

This clonotype has a handful of counts. The V call is TRBV11-2, the J call TRBJ2-7; D is possibly TRBD1 (5 bases). V was clipped by 1 base and J by 4 bases, with 8 bases between them. Germline assignment: CDR1 SGHAT and CDR2 FQNNGV. The CDR3 runs 13 residues. CDR3 sequence reads: CASSLAQDYEQYF. CDR3 bases: TGTGCCAGCAGCTTAGCACAGGATTACGAGCAGTACTTC.

The CDR3 sequence: CASSATTYQETQYF. The CDR3 DNA reads TGTGCCAGCAGCGCCACTACGTACCAAGAGACCCAGTACTTC. The chain has TRBV2 and TRBJ2-5; D is unresolved. V shed 6 bases and J shed 0 bases, with 11 bases lying between them. From germline, CDR1 is SNHLY and CDR2 FYNNEI. This CDR3 comprises 14 residues.

This clonotype was seen only a few times. J is TRBJ1-6 and V is TRBV6-5; no clear D. From germline, CDR1 is MNHEY and CDR2 SVGAGI. The V end lost 6 bases, the J end lost 5 bases, and 8 bases lay between the germline ends. This CDR3 is built from 13 residues. CDR3 region: CASSLLNNSPLHF. In nucleotides, the CDR3 is TGTGCCAGCAGCCTCCTGAATAATTCACCCCTCCACTTT.

This clonotype was picked up a small number of times. The chain combines TRBV9 with TRBJ2-5, with no clear D. The V and J ends lost 3 bases and 5 bases respectively, with 11 bases between them. The CDR3 length is 13 residues. Germline-derived CDR1 and CDR2 are SGDLS and YYNGEE. CDR3 nucleotide sequence: TGTGCCAGCAGCGCCGGCCCGATGGAGACCCAGTACTTC. As protein: CASSAGPMETQYF.

This clonotype came up many times. The chain links TRBV4-3 to TRBJ1-2; D is unresolved. The CDR3 runs 15 residues. Germline lookup yields CDR1 LGHNA and CDR2 YSLEER. Trimming removed 5 bases from V and 0 bases from J, with 13 bases in between. CDR3 sequence (DNA): TGCGCCAGCAGCGTGGGGATTCCCACTAACTATGGCTACACCTTC. This encodes CASSVGIPTNYGYTF.

This chain uses TRBV5-6 with TRBJ1-1, with D maybe TRBD1 (6 bases). The V end was cut by 1 base, the J end by 4 bases, with 17 bases between. Per the germline V gene, CDR1 is SGHDT and CDR2 is YYEEEE. This CDR3 spans 16 amino acids. The CDR3 nucleotides read TGTGCCAGCAGCTTGTCCCCCCACAGGGCTAGCACTGAAGCTTTCTTT. Translated, it gives CASSLSPHRASTEAFF.

The chain recombines TRBV4-1 with TRBJ2-3; TRBD2 agrees at 7 bases. V lost 1 base and J lost 1; bases outside the gene matches: 2. Germline CDR1 is MGHRA and CDR2 is YSYEKL. CDR3 size: 15 residues. CDR3 loop: CASSQASGGTDTQYF. CDR3 nucleotides: TGCGCCAGCAGCCAAGCCAGCGGGGGCACAGATACGCAGTATTTT.

This clonotype occurred a few times. The chain uses TRBV5-1 and TRBJ2-2; D may be TRBD2 (7 bases). This CDR3 is 15 amino acids long. Trimming shortened V by 4 bases and J by 1 base, and 11 bases separated the two germline ends. The germline V gene has CDR1 SGHRS and CDR2 YFSETQ. CDR3 sequence (DNA): TGCGCCAGCAGCCGGGGGGCTCTGAACACCGGGGAGCTGTTTTTT. This gives the protein CASSRGALNTGELFF.

This chain links TRBV4-1 with TRBJ1-1, with D perhaps matching TRBD1 (6 bases). Trimming removed 2 bases at V and 5 bases at J, with 9 bases between. CDR3 length: 13 amino acids. Germline V CDR1 and CDR2: MGHRA, YSYEKL. CDR3 nucleotide sequence: TGCGCCAGCAGCCAACACAGGGATACTGAAGCTTTCTTT. Protein product: CASSQHRDTEAFF.

The sample holds a few counts of this clonotype. V is TRBV3-1 and J is TRBJ2-7; D gene unclear. The CDR3 contains 13 residues. Germline V gene sequence: CDR1 LGHDT, CDR2 YNNKEL (reference sequence). Trimming shortened V by 1 base and J by 7 bases, and 11 bases separated the two germline ends. CDR3 sequence reads: CASSQGEVEEQYF. The CDR3 DNA reads TGTGCCAGCAGCCAAGGAGAGGTGGAAGAGCAGTACTTC.

This clonotype has only a few counts. The chain combines TRBV7-2 with TRBJ2-4; 9 bases align to TRBD1. CDR3 size: 13 residues. The germline gives CDR1 SGHTA, CDR2 FQGNSA. Losses at the gene ends were 5 bases for V and 8 bases for J; bases not matched to a gene: 4. The CDR3 loop reads CASSGRDRDIQYF. In DNA form, the CDR3 reads TGTGCCAGCAGCGGCCGGGACAGGGACATTCAGTACTTC.

This clonotype has more than one count but fewer than ten. The rearrangement links TRBV30 to TRBJ1-2; D is unclear. This CDR3 is built from 14 residues. V lost 2 bases to trimming and J lost 2 bases, with 12 bases between them. Germline values: CDR1 GTSNPN, CDR2 SVGIG (reference sequence). The CDR3 bases are TGTGCCTGGAGTCCTCGGACGGTAAACTATGGCTACACCTTC. Translating gives CAWSPRTVNYGYTF.

This clonotype was recorded a few times. J is TRBJ2-7 and V is TRBV7-9, with 9 bases aligning to TRBD2. The trim removed 5 bases at V and 0 bases at J, leaving 8 bases unmatched. The V gene's germline CDR1 is SEHNR and CDR2 FQNEAQ (reference sequence). The CDR3 has 16 residues. In nucleotides, the CDR3 is TGTGCCAGCAGCCATAGCGGGGGCCGTAGCTCCTACGAGCAGTACGTC. The encoded protein is CASSHSGGRSSYEQYV.

This clonotype was picked up many times. This chain connects TRBV12-3 or TRBV12-4 to TRBJ2-7; unclear D gene. This CDR3 has 15 amino acids. Trimming shortened V by 3 bases and J by 1 base, and 13 bases separated the two germline ends. CDR3: CASSFSSHTSYEQYF. CDR3 DNA sequence: TGTGCCAGCAGTTTTTCCAGCCACACATCCTACGAGCAGTACTTC.

This chain uses TRBV5-1 with TRBJ2-3, with D possibly matching TRBD2 (7 bases). The CDR3 is 17 amino acids. CDR1 and CDR2 from the germline V gene are SGHRS and YFSETQ. With 4 bases removed from V and 1 base from J, the gap between germline ends came to 19 bases. CDR3 in DNA: TGCGCCAGCAGCCCCCCCCTCGCGGGGGCCGGCACAGATACGCAGTATTTT. Its translation: CASSPPLAGAGTDTQYF.

The V gene is TRBV25-1, the J gene TRBJ1-1, with D unresolved. Trimming cost V 9 bases and J 0 bases, with 17 bases left between them. CDR1 and CDR2 (germline): MGHDK, SYGVNS. This CDR3 is 15 amino acids long. The CDR3 DNA is TGTGCCAGGATGTACCTACCGACTGTGAACACTGAAGCTTTCTTT. This encodes CARMYLPTVNTEAFF. Supplemented by reference TRBV25-1 and TRBJ1-1, the full variable domain reads EADIYQTPRYLVIGTGKKITLECSQTMGHDKMYWYQQDPGMELHLIHYSYGVNSTEKGDLSSESTVSRIRTEHFPLTLESARPSHTSQYLCARMYLPTVNTEAFFGQGTRLTVV.

This clonotype was found a few times. The chain joins TRBV15 to TRBJ2-7, with a tentative D call TRBD2 (5 bases). Trimming removed 0 bases at V and 6 bases at J, with 12 bases between. CDR3 size: 14 residues. The germline V gene has CDR1 LNHNV and CDR2 YYDKDF (reference sequence). CDR3 DNA sequence: TGTGCCACCAGCAGAGATCTTCTAGCAGGCGAGCAGTACTTC. Translating it yields CATSRDLLAGEQYF.

This clonotype was seen a few times. The CDR3 reads CASSRENRGGSYNSPLHF. CDR3 DNA: TGCGCCAGCAGCCGAGAAAACAGGGGAGGCTCCTATAATTCACCCCTCCACTTT. This chain joins TRBV4-1 and TRBJ1-6, with 7 bases aligning to TRBD1. The V segment lost 4 bases and the J segment 0 bases; nucleotides outside the gene matches: 9. Per germline, CDR1 MGHRA and CDR2 YSYEKL. There are 18 residues in the CDR3.

This chain uses TRBV3-1 with TRBJ1-5; a weak D match, TRBD1 (5 bases). CDR3 length: 13 amino acids. Trimming took off 0 bases at V and 10 bases at J, with 10 bases between the two ends. CDR1 and CDR2 from the germline V gene are LGHDT and YNNKEL (reference sequence). The CDR3, as DNA: TGTGCCAGCAGCCAAGAGGGGGTCGGACCCCAGCATTTT. It translates to CASSQEGVGPQHF.

This clonotype was seen repeatedly, ten times or more. The rearrangement uses TRBV7-2 and TRBJ2-1; 8 bases line up with TRBD2. J lost 0 bases, V lost 4 bases, and 23 bases had no gene match. Germline CDR1 is SGHTA and CDR2 is FQGNSA. The CDR3 runs to 22 residues. This chain's CDR3 is CASSSRQASLAGSRASYNEQFF. The CDR3 nucleotides are TGTGCCAGCAGCTCCAGACAGGCAAGTCTAGCGGGTTCACGGGCCTCCTACAATGAGCAGTTCTTC.

This clonotype has only a few counts. The DNA of the CDR3 is TGTGCCAGCAGCGTAGGAAATAGCCAAGAGACCCAGTACTTC. Its translation is CASSVGNSQETQYF. This chain uses TRBV9 with TRBJ2-5; D unresolved. Trimming pared 0 bases from V and 1 base from J, leaving 7 bases between. CDR1 SGDLS and CDR2 YYNGEE come from the germline V gene. The CDR3 spans 14 residues. Combining the CDR3 with reference TRBV9 and TRBJ2-5 gives the whole variable domain DSGVTQTPKHLITATGQRVTLRCSPRSGDLSVYWYQQSLDQGLQFLIQYYNGEERAKGNILERFSAQQFPDLHSELNLSSLELGDSALYFCASSVGNSQETQYFGPGTRLLVL.

The J gene is TRBJ1-3, the V gene TRBV6-5; no clear D gene. CDR3 length: 17 residues. Between the trimmed V and J ends, which lost 0 bases and 0 bases, there was a span of 12 bases. CDR1 is MNHEY and CDR2 is SVGAGI in the germline V gene. The CDR3: CASSYSMIWGSGNTIYF. The CDR3 DNA reads TGTGCCAGCAGTTACTCGATGATCTGGGGCTCTGGAAACACCATATATTTT.

This clonotype has more than one count but fewer than ten. The genes are TRBV19 and TRBJ1-4, with D perhaps matching TRBD1 (5 bases). The CDR3 contains 13 residues. Germline V lookup: CDR1 LNHDA, CDR2 SQIVND (reference sequence). V was pared by 3 bases and J by 6 bases, with 8 bases between. The CDR3 coding sequence is TGTGCCAGTAGTATGAAACAGGATGAAAAACTGTTTTTT. It yields the protein CASSMKQDEKLFF.

The V gene is TRBV7-9, the J gene TRBJ2-1; D remains unclear. The CDR3 consists of 14 residues. Between the trimmed V and J ends, which lost 7 bases and 2 bases, there was a span of 12 bases. Germline V CDR1 and CDR2: SEHNR, FQNEAQ (reference sequence). In DNA, the CDR3 is TGTGCCAGCACGTTTTCAAGGCCCTACAATGAGCAGTTCTTC. It codes for CASTFSRPYNEQFF.